Presented here are 11 T cell receptor beta chains from one specimen sequenced in a study of beta chain features in type 1 diabetes. Reverse transcribing all isolated RNA meant expressed TCRB transcripts were sequenced. TCRdb's copy holds only in-frame clones and misses some; the assay was immunoSEQ multiplex PCR. The data contain 350,000 to 450,000 clones, 14% of them singletons. Sequenced material: naive CD4+ T cells from blood. All receptors come from a man aged 25 to 40 in good health.

A few counts support this clone. This chain connects TRBV7-9 to TRBJ1-1; D unresolved. The V gene's germline CDR1 is SEHNR and CDR2 FQNEAQ (reference sequence). V lost 5 bases to trimming and J lost 4 bases, with 17 bases between them. This CDR3 has 15 amino acids. CDR3 bases: TGTGCCAGCAGCCGAGTAGAGGGTTTGGGCACTGAAGCTTTCTTT. Protein sequence: CASSRVEGLGTEAFF.

Ten or more counts support this clone. V and J are TRBV7-2 and TRBJ2-5, with 7 positions matching TRBD2. J gave up 3 bases and V 5 bases, and 6 bases lay outside the gene matches. The germline V gene has CDR1 SGHTA and CDR2 FQGNSA. CDR3 length equals 14 residues. The CDR3: CASSPGTTKETQYF. The CDR3 nucleotides are TGTGCCAGCAGCCCCGGGACTACCAAAGAGACCCAGTACTTC. Full variable domain (remainder filled in from reference TRBV7-2 and TRBJ2-5): GAGVSQSPSNKVTEKGKDVELRCDPISGHTALYWYRQSLGQGLEFLIYFQGNSAPDKSGLPSDRFSAERTGGSVSTLTIQRTQQEDSAVYLCASSPGTTKETQYFGPGTRLLVL.

This clone has only a few counts. The rearrangement uses TRBV29-1 and TRBJ2-1; 8 positions match TRBD2. The CDR3 is 13 residues long. Germline CDR1 reads SQVTM; CDR2 reads ANQGSEA. J gave up 3 bases and V 4 bases, and 2 bases lay outside the gene matches. DNA of the CDR3: TGCAGCGTTGCGGGGGGGAGCTACAATGAGCAGTTCTTC. It yields the protein CSVAGGSYNEQFF.

The rearrangement uses TRBV9 and TRBJ2-3; 12 nucleotides match TRBD2. Germline loops: CDR1 SGDLS, CDR2 YYNGEE. The CDR3 runs to 13 residues. After removal of 3 bases from V and 13 bases from J, the junction contained 6 bases not matched to a gene. DNA for the CDR3: TGTGCCAGCAGCGCCGAGACTAGCGGGAGAGAGTATTTT. This encodes CASSAETSGREYF.

The J gene is TRBJ1-2, the V gene TRBV25-1; no reliable D call. The CDR3 totals 12 residues. V was pared by 4 bases and J by 1 base, with 4 bases between. Germline loops: CDR1 MGHDK, CDR2 SYGVNS. CDR3 nucleotide sequence: TGTGCCAGCAGTGGGGGTAACTATGGCTACACCTTC. Protein sequence: CASSGGNYGYTF.

This clone was seen only a few times. The chain carries TRBV14 and TRBJ1-4; possibly TRBD1 for D (5 bases). From germline, CDR1 is SGHDN and CDR2 FVKESK. The CDR3 is made up of 15 amino acids. V gave up 1 base and J gave up 8 bases, with 14 bases separating them. The CDR3, as DNA: TGTGCCAGCAGCCAAGCTGCAGGGATTTACGAAAAACTGTTTTTT. Protein product: CASSQAAGIYEKLFF.

This clone has more than one count but fewer than ten. The rearrangement uses TRBV9 and TRBJ1-4; D gene ambiguous. Germline V lookup: CDR1 SGDLS, CDR2 YYNGEE. The CDR3 runs 14 residues. Trimming removed 4 bases from V and 4 bases from J, with 11 bases in between. CDR3 sequence (DNA): TGTGCCAGCAGCCGATCACAGCATAATGAAAAACTGTTTTTT. Translated: CASSRSQHNEKLFF. Full variable domain (missing parts from reference TRBV9 and TRBJ1-4): DSGVTQTPKHLITATGQRVTLRCSPRSGDLSVYWYQQSLDQGLQFLIQYYNGEERAKGNILERFSAQQFPDLHSELNLSSLELGDSALYFCASSRSQHNEKLFFGSGTQLSVL.

Written as DNA, the CDR3 is TGTGCCAGCTTGGAGTTCTATGGCTACACCTTC. Protein product: CASLEFYGYTF. This rearrangement joins TRBV2 to TRBJ1-2; no reliable D call. Germline V CDR1 and CDR2: SNHLY, FYNNEI. The CDR3 runs 11 residues. Deletions cut 8 bases from V and 4 bases from J, with 8 bases between.

This clone was seen only a few times. The chain links TRBV6-5 to TRBJ2-7, with a possible D match to TRBD2 (6 bases). The V end lost 6 bases, the J end lost 4 bases, and 13 bases lay between the germline ends. In germline, CDR1 is MNHEY, CDR2 SVGAGI. CDR3 length: 13 amino acids. The CDR3, as DNA: TGTGCCAGCAGCTCGGGGGTAAAATACGAGCAGTACTTC. As protein: CASSSGVKYEQYF.

The CDR3 reads CASSPSNANNYGYTF. In DNA, the CDR3 is TGTGCCAGCAGCCCCTCAAACGCCAATAACTATGGCTACACCTTC. The chain joins TRBV9 to TRBJ1-2; no clear D. The length of the CDR3 is 15 residues. Germline V CDR1 and CDR2: SGDLS, YYNGEE. Trimming took 4 bases from V and 1 from J, leaving 14 bases between them.

The chain carries TRBV10-3 and TRBJ2-5; D unresolved. This CDR3 region has 12 residues. Trimming removed 6 bases from V and 3 bases from J, with 8 bases in between. From germline, CDR1 is ENHRY and CDR2 SYGVKD. The chain's CDR3 is CAISEHKETQYF. The DNA for the CDR3 is TGTGCCATCAGCGAGCACAAAGAGACCCAGTACTTC.